These 20 T cell receptor beta chains were sequenced from one sample in a study of molecular identifiers for immune sequencing clone quantification. TCRdb called the PCR reads again in MiXCR, with one record for every CDR3 protein. This table has about 640,000 distinct CDR3 sequences, about 20% appearing once. The sequenced material came from naive CD8+ T cells from blood, with Jurkat cell RNA spiked in. Sample subset: FACS-sorted CD8+CD4-CCR7+CD45RA+ naive T cells. Source of these receptors: a human donor in good health. Some libraries in this study had Jurkat cell RNA spiked in.

The genes are TRBV10-1 and TRBJ2-7; 8 bases are a match to TRBD1. This CDR3 has 16 amino acids. Germline assignment: CDR1 WNHNN and CDR2 SYGVQD (reference sequence). Germline trimming cut 0 bases from V and 2 bases from J; bases unmatched to any gene: 6. The CDR3 bases are TGCGCCAGCAGTGAGTCGGGGACAGGTCTTCCCTACGAGCAGTACTTC. As protein: CASSESGTGLPYEQYF.

The table lists this clonotype with a few counts. The rearrangement links TRBV19 to TRBJ1-5; 11 bases are a match to TRBD1. V shed 1 base, J shed 6 bases, and the junction held 2 bases outside the gene matches. The germline V gene has CDR1 LNHDA and CDR2 SQIVND (reference sequence). The CDR3 is 15 residues long. CDR3 bases: TGTGCCAGTAGTATAGGGACAGGGGGCTTTCAGCCCCAGCATTTT. The encoded protein is CASSIGTGGFQPQHF.

This clonotype was detected many times. This rearrangement joins TRBV30 to TRBJ2-3; no definite D call. V gave up 3 bases and J gave up 1 base, with 17 bases separating them. CDR3 length: 16 residues. Germline V gene sequence: CDR1 GTSNPN, CDR2 SVGIG (reference sequence). CDR3 in amino acids: CAWRDLLGSRTDTQYF. In DNA form, the CDR3 reads TGTGCCTGGAGGGACCTTCTGGGCTCGCGCACAGATACGCAGTATTTT. The full variable domain, rest sourced from reference TRBV30 and TRBJ2-3, is SQTIHQWPATLVQPVGSPLSLECTVEGTSNPNLYWYRQAAGRGLQLLFYSVGIGQISSEVPQNLSASRPQDRQFILSSKKLLLSDSGFYLCAWRDLLGSRTDTQYFGPGTRLTVL.

This clonotype came up many times. V and J are TRBV29-1 and TRBJ1-1; the D is unclear. V dropped 3 bases and J dropped 0 bases, with 8 bases sitting between them. Looked up from germline, CDR1 is SQVTM and CDR2 is ANQGSEA. CDR3 length: 13 residues. CDR3 sequence (DNA): TGCAGCGTTGATGATCCGTTGAACACTGAAGCTTTCTTT. Protein sequence: CSVDDPLNTEAFF. Full variable domain (outside the CDR3, taken from reference TRBV29-1 and TRBJ1-1): SAVISQKPSRDICQRGTSLTIQCQVDSQVTMMFWYRQQPGQSLTLIATANQGSEATYESGFVIDKFPISRPNLTFSTLTVSNMSPEDSSIYLCSVDDPLNTEAFFGQGTRLTVV.

This clonotype has only a few counts. The chain couples TRBV20-1 to TRBJ2-3, with TRBD2 matching 14 bases. CDR1 DFQATT and CDR2 SNEGSKA come from the germline V gene (reference sequence). This CDR3 region has 15 residues. With V trimmed by 5 bases and J by 5 bases, 6 bases remained unmatched. CDR3 region: CSAGGLAGVIDTQYF. The CDR3 coding sequence is TGCAGTGCTGGGGGACTAGCGGGGGTAATAGATACGCAGTATTTT.

This clonotype came up many times. The rearrangement links TRBV7-9 to TRBJ2-7; D not certain. Germline CDR1 is SEHNR and CDR2 is FQNEAQ (reference sequence). This CDR3 region has 12 residues. V was clipped by 5 bases and J by 6 bases, with 11 bases between them. DNA for the CDR3: TGTGCCAGCAGCGCAGGATGGATCGAGCAGTACTTC. Its protein is CASSAGWIEQYF.

This clonotype appeared many times. This sequence joins TRBV5-4 and TRBJ2-3; 7 bases agree with TRBD1. V lost 2 bases, J lost 4 bases, and 4 bases stayed unmatched. Germline assignment: CDR1 SGHNT and CDR2 YYREEE (reference sequence). CDR3 length equals 14 residues. The CDR3 DNA follows: TGTGCCAGCAGCTTACAGGGGCTTCCAGATACGCAGTATTTT. Its protein is CASSLQGLPDTQYF.

This clonotype has a count of ten or more. The chain combines TRBV5-1 with TRBJ1-1, with a tentative D call TRBD1 (5 bases). Trimming pared 1 base from V and 1 base from J, leaving 8 bases between. The CDR3 sequence is 14 residues long. Germline lookup yields CDR1 SGHRS and CDR2 YFSETQ. CDR3 bases: TGCGCCAGCAGCTTGCCAGGACAGAACACTGAAGCTTTCTTT. Translated: CASSLPGQNTEAFF.

Points on this clonotype: It may be a read error: a sequence one base away is much more abundant. The gene calls are TRBV7-6 and TRBJ2-5; perhaps D is TRBD1 or TRBD2 (5 bases each). Germline loops: CDR1 SGHVS, CDR2 FNYEAQ. The CDR3 is made up of 17 amino acids. The V and J ends lost 4 bases and 1 base respectively, with 19 bases between them. CDR3: CASSSRARDVPQETQYF. As DNA, the CDR3 is TGTGCCAGCAGCTCACGGGCCCGGGACGTGCCCCAAGAGACCCAGTACTTC.

This clonotype showed up many times. V and J are TRBV4-1 and TRBJ2-3; a possible D gene is TRBD2 (6 bases). The CDR3 sequence is 15 residues long. The V gene's germline CDR1 is MGHRA and CDR2 YSYEKL. V lost 3 bases and J 2 bases, leaving 12 bases between the germline ends. CDR3 in DNA: TGCGCCAGCAGCCAGGGACTGTCGTACACAGATACGCAGTATTTT. Translated, it gives CASSQGLSYTDTQYF.

As to this clonotype: A single base separates this from a much larger clone, so it may be a read error. J is TRBJ1-1 and V is TRBV7-9; 8 bases align to TRBD1. CDR1 is SEHNR, CDR2 FQNEAQ, per germline (reference sequence). This CDR3 spans 16 amino acids. CDR3 nucleotides: TGTGTCAGCAGCTCCCTCCCCAGGGGGCCAAACACTGAAGCTTTCTTT. It specifies CVSSSLPRGPNTEAFF.

This clonotype appeared many times. The J gene is TRBJ2-7, the V gene TRBV28, with 9 bases that match TRBD1. The germline V gene has CDR1 MDHEN and CDR2 SYDVKM. The CDR3 runs 14 residues. The V segment lost 5 bases and the J segment 7 bases; nucleotides outside the gene matches: 9. CDR3 DNA sequence: TGTGCCAGCAGTCCCCGGACAGGGGTTTGGGAGCAGTACTTC. It specifies CASSPRTGVWEQYF.

This clonotype has a single count. A much larger clone lies a single base off, so this may be a read error. The CDR3 sequence: CASGGGGVTDTPYF. For the CDR3, the DNA is TGTGCCAGTGGGGGAGGAGGAGTAACAGATACGCCGTATTTT. The chain carries TRBV19 and TRBJ2-3; possibly TRBD2 for D (6 bases). The CDR3 sequence is 14 residues long. From germline, CDR1 is LNHDA and CDR2 SQIVND (reference sequence).

This clonotype was counted ten times or more. The V and J genes are TRBV7-9 and TRBJ2-3; D perhaps matches TRBD2 (5 bases). V dropped 2 bases and J dropped 6 bases, with 21 bases sitting between them. CDR3 length equals 17 residues. The V gene's germline CDR1 is SEHNR and CDR2 FQNEAQ (reference sequence). The CDR3 loop is CASSLLGIDSPKDTQYF. The CDR3 DNA sequence: TGTGCCAGCAGCTTACTCGGGATCGACTCCCCAAAGGATACGCAGTATTTT.

This clonotype came up many times. The chain uses TRBV30 and TRBJ2-1; no definite D call. The CDR3 runs 13 residues. Per the germline V gene, CDR1 is GTSNPN and CDR2 is SVGIG (reference sequence). Trimming stripped 0 bases from V and 2 bases from J, with 5 bases between. The CDR3 DNA follows: TGTGCCTGGAGTGTACACGCCTACAATGAGCAGTTCTTC. This translates into CAWSVHAYNEQFF.

Points on this clonotype: Since a much larger clone is just one base distant, this may be a read error. The chain carries TRBV6-6 and TRBJ1-1; D is unresolved. The CDR3 length is 15 residues. The V gene's germline CDR1 is MNHNY and CDR2 SVGAGI (reference sequence). CDR3 sequence: CASSPRPGLNTEASF. The CDR3 DNA reads TGTGCCAGCAGTCCACGACCGGGCCTGAACACTGAAGCTTCCTTT.

With regard to this clonotype: A much larger clone lies a single base off, so this may be a read error. This sequence joins TRBV27 and TRBJ2-1, with TRBD1 as a possible D gene (6 bases). Germline values: CDR1 MNHEY, CDR2 SMNVEV (reference sequence). This CDR3 is built from 16 residues. This CDR3 is CASRSRQESSYDEQFF. The CDR3 DNA is TGTGCCAGCAGAAGCCGACAGGAGAGCTCCTACGATGAGCAGTTCTTC.

V is TRBV6-6 and J is TRBJ2-7; D not certain. V lost 0 bases, J lost 4 bases, and 7 bases lay in between. The CDR3 runs to 13 residues. From germline, CDR1 is MNHNY and CDR2 SVGAGI (reference sequence). The CDR3 spells CASSYSIVYEQYF. For the CDR3, the DNA is TGTGCCAGCAGTTACTCGATCGTTTACGAGCAGTACTTC.

Of note for this clonotype: Since a much larger clone is just one base distant, this may be a read error. The chain combines TRBV13 with TRBJ1-3; tentative D call: TRBD1 (6 bases). V lost 6 bases, J lost 11 bases, and 14 bases lay in between. The CDR3 has 12 amino acids. Germline lookup yields CDR1 PRHDT and CDR2 FYEKMQ (reference sequence). CDR3 protein: CASSPPDRAIYF. In DNA form, the CDR3 reads TGTGCCAGCAGTCCGCCGGACAGAGCCATATATTTT.

This clonotype has only a few counts. The chain is built from TRBV27 and TRBJ2-1; 7 nucleotides align to TRBD2. This CDR3 has 15 amino acids. With 4 bases clipped from V and 4 bases from J, the junction kept 7 bases outside the gene matches. Germline assignment: CDR1 MNHEY and CDR2 SMNVEV (reference sequence). CDR3 sequence reads: CASSSGLRNYNEQFF. The CDR3 region has the DNA TGTGCCAGCAGTTCGGGACTACGTAATTACAATGAGCAGTTCTTC.